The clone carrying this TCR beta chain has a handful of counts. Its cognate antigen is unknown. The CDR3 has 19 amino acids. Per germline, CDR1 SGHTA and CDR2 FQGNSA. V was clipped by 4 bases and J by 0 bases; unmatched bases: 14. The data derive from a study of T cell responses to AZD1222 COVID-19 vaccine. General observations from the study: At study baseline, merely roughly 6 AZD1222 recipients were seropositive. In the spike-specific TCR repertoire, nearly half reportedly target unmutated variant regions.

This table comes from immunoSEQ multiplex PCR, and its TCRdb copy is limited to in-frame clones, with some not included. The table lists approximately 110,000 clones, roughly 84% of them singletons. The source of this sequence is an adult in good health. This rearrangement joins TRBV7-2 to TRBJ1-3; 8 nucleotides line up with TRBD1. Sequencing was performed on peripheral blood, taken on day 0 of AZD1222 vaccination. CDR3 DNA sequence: TGTGCCAGCAGCTCATTCGGAACAGGGGGACCAAGCTCTGGAAACACCATATATTTT. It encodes CASSSFGTGGPSSGNTIYF.